What follows describes a single TCR beta chain. This sample is drawn from a study of blood T cell repertoires in COVID-19. The assay was immunoSEQ multiplex PCR, and TCRdb's table has in-frame clones only and misses some. The data hold about 260,000 clones, with roughly 83% observed a single time. The CDR3 spans 19 residues. V was clipped by 5 bases and J by 0 bases; unmatched bases: 15. Germline V gene lookup returns CDR1 LNHNV and CDR2 YYDKDF (reference sequence). V usage is TRBV15 and J usage is TRBJ1-5; 8 nucleotides agree with TRBD1. Sequencing was done on a sample of PBMCs or T cells enriched from blood (not recorded which). This TCR was recovered from a woman aged 45-60 years who had recovered from COVID-19. The CDR3 region has the DNA TGTGCCACCAGCCGTCGGCGGGGACAGGAGGGTTATAGCAATCAGCCCCAGCATTTT. Its translation: CATSRRRGQEGYSNQPQHF.